What follows are 19 T cell receptor beta chains derived from one specimen sequenced in a study of control samples from healthy donors and cancer patients. Some clones are missing from TCRdb's copy, which holds only in-frame ones; the method was immunoSEQ multiplex PCR. The sample carries approximately 150,000 clones, 91% recorded once. Sequencing was done on a sample of blood. These receptors were taken from a woman between 35 and 50 years old in good health.

In its sample, this clone was seen a few times. The rearrangement links TRBV4-1 to TRBJ1-4; D not resolved. V shed 1 base and J shed 7 bases, with 7 bases lying between them. Germline lookup yields CDR1 MGHRA and CDR2 YSYEKL. This CDR3 has 13 residues. The DNA of the CDR3 is TGCGCCAGCAGCCAAGTTGCGAGTGAAAAACTGTTTTTT. Protein product: CASSQVASEKLFF.

CDR3 sequence: CASSYVRGGNEQFF. The DNA of the CDR3 is TGTGCCAGCAGTTATGTCCGGGGGGGCAATGAGCAGTTCTTC. The rearrangement joins TRBV6-2 or TRBV6-3 to TRBJ2-1; 8 positions match TRBD2. V was pared by 3 bases and J by 6 bases, with 4 bases of the junction left unmatched. The CDR3 has 14 amino acids. CDR1 is MNHEY and CDR2 is SVGEGT in the germline V gene.

This rearrangement joins TRBV13 to TRBJ2-4; D unresolved. This CDR3 has 15 amino acids. The ends were cut back, 5 bases at V and 0 bases at J, with 11 bases in the middle. Germline CDR1 and CDR2: PRHDT and FYEKMQ (reference sequence). The DNA of the CDR3 is TGTGCCAGCAGCCGAACGGACGTAGCCAAAAACATTCAGTACTTC. Amino acid sequence: CASSRTDVAKNIQYF.

The table lists this clone with a count of one. This chain uses TRBV7-3 with TRBJ1-1, with unresolved D. Trimming took 4 bases from V and 1 from J, leaving 7 bases between them. Looked up from germline, CDR1 is SGHTA and CDR2 is FQGTGA. The CDR3 covers 13 residues. The CDR3 DNA sequence: TGTGCCAGCAGCTCCGGTCCGAACACTGAAGCTTTCTTT. Protein sequence: CASSSGPNTEAFF. Full variable domain (remainder filled in from reference TRBV7-3 and TRBJ1-1): GAGVSQTPSNKVTEKGKYVELRCDPISGHTALYWYRQSLGQGPEFLIYFQGTGAADDSGLPNDRFFAVRPEGSVSTLKIQRTERGDSAVYLCASSSGPNTEAFFGQGTRLTVV.

J is TRBJ2-1 and V is TRBV29-1; possibly TRBD1 or TRBD2 for D (5 bases each). Germline CDR1 and CDR2: SQVTM and ANQGSEA. The CDR3 extends over 17 amino acids. V lost 0 bases to trimming and J lost 3 bases, with 18 bases between them. The CDR3 DNA follows: TGCAGCGTTGAAGATCGTTTGAGGGGATTCTACTACAATGAGCAGTTCTTC. Encoded protein: CSVEDRLRGFYYNEQFF.

The chain employs TRBV7-9 and TRBJ2-3; tentative D call: TRBD2 (7 bases). Germline V lookup: CDR1 SEHNR, CDR2 FQNEAQ (reference sequence). CDR3 size: 18 residues. With 5 bases removed from V and 5 bases from J, the gap between germline ends came to 26 bases. Here the CDR3 DNA reads TGTGCCAGCAGCCGACCCGTTCTGTGGGGGGGGGCCTTAGATACGCAGTATTTT. It specifies CASSRPVLWGGALDTQYF.

V is TRBV15 and J is TRBJ2-6; D may be TRBD1 (5 bases). CDR3 length: 18 residues. Germline V lookup: CDR1 LNHNV, CDR2 YYDKDF (reference sequence). Trimming removed 8 bases at V and 0 bases at J, with 20 bases between. The CDR3 loop reads CATRPGWDYSSGANVLTF. The DNA for the CDR3 is TGTGCCACCCGCCCAGGGTGGGATTATAGCTCTGGGGCCAACGTCCTGACTTTC.

In its sample, this clone was seen a few times. This sequence joins TRBV25-1 and TRBJ1-2; D remains unclear. The CDR3 covers 12 residues. The germline V and J ends were trimmed by 1 base and 5 bases, with 5 bases remaining between them. Per the germline V gene, CDR1 is MGHDK and CDR2 is SYGVNS. CDR3 sequence: CASSESWYGYTF. In DNA form, the CDR3 reads TGTGCCAGCAGTGAATCCTGGTATGGCTACACCTTC.

This chain joins TRBV3-1 (or the pseudogene TRBV3-2) and TRBJ2-7; 7 bases align to TRBD1. The CDR3 is made up of 14 amino acids. J was trimmed by 2 bases and V by 4 bases; bases with no gene match: 5. CDR1 is LGHDT, CDR2 YNNKEL, per germline (reference sequence). The CDR3 here is CASSRDSTTYEQYF. The CDR3 DNA sequence: TGTGCCAGCAGCCGGGACAGCACCACCTACGAGCAGTACTTC.

This clone was seen once. The chain links TRBV7-2 to TRBJ2-3; D tentatively reads TRBD1 or TRBD2 (5 bases each). CDR1 is SGHTA, CDR2 FQGNSA, per germline. V was clipped by 2 bases and J by 5 bases, with 20 bases between them. CDR3 length equals 17 residues. The CDR3 DNA sequence: TGTGCCAGCAGCTTAAGGTGGGGACGGACGACGGAAGATACGCAGTATTTT. It translates to CASSLRWGRTTEDTQYF.

This chain joins TRBV12-3 or TRBV12-4 and TRBJ1-5; the D is unclear. The CDR3 consists of 12 residues. Trimming removed 2 bases at V and 4 bases at J, with 3 bases between. The CDR3 bases are TGTGCCAGCAGTTTATTAAATCAGCCCCAGCATTTT. Translating it yields CASSLLNQPQHF.

This chain joins TRBV21-1 and TRBJ1-2; the DNA was not used to check the table's D call, TRBD1. TRBV21-1 is a known pseudogene. The CDR3 totals 15 residues. The CDR3 protein is CASSKGGGQSYGYTF. The CDR3 DNA reads as TGTGCCAGCAGCAAGGGTGGGGGACAGAGCTATGGCTACACCTTC.

The chain carries TRBV27 and TRBJ1-3; D perhaps matches TRBD1 (5 bases). The CDR3 has 14 residues. CDR1 MNHEY and CDR2 SMNVEV come from the germline V gene (reference sequence). Trimming removed 6 bases at V and 5 bases at J, with 14 bases between. The CDR3 bases are TGTGCCAGCAGCCGCGGGGGTGTTAGAAACACCATATATTTT. Protein product: CASSRGGVRNTIYF.

V usage is TRBV14 and J usage is TRBJ1-6; no clear D gene. Trimming removed 6 bases from V and 10 bases from J, with 13 bases in between. The germline V gene encodes CDR1 SGHDN and CDR2 FVKESK. There are 13 residues in the CDR3. CDR3: CASSPPGRSPLHF. CDR3 DNA sequence: TGTGCCAGCAGTCCACCGGGTCGCTCACCCCTCCACTTT.

The chain uses TRBV5-1 and TRBJ1-1; no reliable D call. The V end was cut by 5 bases, the J end by 3 bases, with 23 bases between. The germline gives CDR1 SGHRS, CDR2 YFSETQ. The CDR3 runs to 17 residues. Written as DNA, the CDR3 is TGCGCCAGCAGATCCGAGTTTGATCGGAATGTGGACACTGAAGCTTTCTTT. Translated: CASRSEFDRNVDTEAFF.

V and J are TRBV10-1 and TRBJ2-3; no clear D gene. V lost 4 bases and J 2 bases, leaving 10 bases between the germline ends. Germline-derived CDR1 and CDR2 are WNHNN and SYGVQD (reference sequence). This CDR3 spans 14 amino acids. This chain's CDR3 is CASSARNPTDTQYF. The CDR3 bases are TGCGCCAGCAGTGCACGGAACCCCACAGATACGCAGTATTTT.

This clone was seen only once. The V gene is TRBV27, the J gene TRBJ1-2; D is undetermined. The CDR3 is made up of 13 amino acids. Germline-derived CDR1 and CDR2 are MNHEY and SMNVEV (reference sequence). With 5 bases removed from V and 5 bases from J, the gap between germline ends came to 12 bases. CDR3 residues: CASSAPNMYGYTF. For the CDR3, the DNA is TGTGCCAGCAGTGCCCCAAATATGTATGGCTACACCTTC.

The chain employs TRBV6-1 and TRBJ2-2; D call uncertain. The CDR3 length is 15 residues. Germline assignment: CDR1 MNHNS and CDR2 SASEGT. Trimming removed 3 bases at V and 1 base at J, with 9 bases between. The CDR3 region is CASSDDGRNTGELFF. In nucleotides, the CDR3 is TGTGCCAGCAGTGATGACGGACGGAACACCGGGGAGCTGTTTTTT.

This chain joins TRBV9 and TRBJ1-4; TRBD1 aligns across 10 bases. Germline-derived CDR1 and CDR2 are SGDLS and YYNGEE. V was pared by 2 bases and J by 7 bases, with 2 bases of the junction left unmatched. This CDR3 has 14 residues. CDR3 DNA sequence: TGTGCCAGCAGCGTCGGACAGGGGGGTGAAAAACTGTTTTTT. This codes for CASSVGQGGEKLFF.